Below, 27 T cell receptor beta chains from the same sample are listed, as sequenced in a study of post-analysis software for immune sequencing data. These receptors have no known antigen. Unique molecular identifiers featured in each of the TCR beta cDNA libraries. TCRdb reanalysed the PCR reads using MiXCR and keeps one entry per CDR3 protein. Of fewer than 900,000 distinct CDR3 sequences detected, about 43% appear once; the ten largest clones hold roughly 5.2%. Findings and limits, study-wide: TRBV5-6, TRBV5-1 and TRBV20-1 belonged to a set of a handful of TRBV segments that were more frequent in patients than controls.

Sequencing input: blood. These receptors all come from a girl aged 10 to 17 with multiple sclerosis.

The table lists this clonotype with a count of one. The V and J genes are TRBV7-9 and TRBJ2-4; 7 positions match TRBD1. The J call may be faulty, since TRBJ2-7 better matches the DNA end. This CDR3 has 15 amino acids. The germline gives CDR1 SEHNR, CDR2 FQNEAQ (reference sequence). The CDR3 here is CASSPETGLPYEQYF. Written as DNA, the CDR3 is TGTGCCAGCAGCCCCGAGACAGGGTTACCCTACGAGCAGTACTTC.

The V and J genes are TRBV7-8 and TRBJ2-4; TRBD2 is a possible D gene (5 bases). The end of the DNA fits TRBJ2-5 better, so the J call may be wrong. The germline V gene has CDR1 SGHVS and CDR2 FQNEAQ. The CDR3 is 16 amino acids. CDR3 residues: CASSLAPEGMLETQYF. The CDR3 DNA reads TGTGCCAGCAGCTTAGCGCCCGAGGGTATGTTGGAGACCCAGTACTTC.

The V and J genes are TRBV24-1 and TRBJ2-1; tentatively, D is TRBD2 (6 bases). Germline V gene sequence: CDR1 KGHDR, CDR2 SFDVKD. The CDR3 sequence is 16 residues long. V lost 1 base, J lost 4 bases, and 13 bases lay in between. The CDR3 loop is CATSDFGEGGYNEQFF. In DNA form, the CDR3 reads TGTGCCACCAGTGATTTTGGCGAGGGAGGTTACAATGAGCAGTTCTTC.

The J gene is TRBJ2-2, the V gene TRBV29-1; 7 bases fit TRBD1. The CDR3 consists of 15 residues. Germline values: CDR1 SQVTM, CDR2 ANQGSEA. V shed 7 bases and J 0 bases; nucleotides not matched to a gene: 8. DNA for the CDR3: TGCAGCGCTTCACAAGGGGGCTCGAACACCGGGGAGCTGTTTTTT. Translation gives CSASQGGSNTGELFF.

The chain joins TRBV7-2 to TRBJ2-4, with TRBD2 matching 9 bases. Germline trimming cut 5 bases from V and 1 base from J; bases unmatched to any gene: 18. The length of the CDR3 is 20 residues. Germline V gene lookup returns CDR1 SGHTA and CDR2 FQGNSA. In nucleotides, the CDR3 is TGTGCCAGCAGCCCGCCCCAGAGTAAATCTAGCGGGAATGCCAAAAACATTCAGTACTTC. This sequence encodes CASSPPQSKSSGNAKNIQYF.

This chain links TRBV7-8 with TRBJ2-7; D gene ambiguous. Germline loops: CDR1 SGHVS, CDR2 FQNEAQ. CDR3 length: 15 residues. Trimming shortened V by 3 bases and J by 0 bases, and 12 bases separated the two germline ends. CDR3 sequence reads: CASSFQISSSYEQYF. Here the CDR3 DNA reads TGTGCCAGCAGCTTCCAGATCTCCAGCTCCTACGAGCAGTACTTC.

The chain employs TRBV20-1 and TRBJ1-2; 7 bases are shared with TRBD1. The length of the CDR3 is 13 residues. CDR1 and CDR2 from the germline V gene are DFQATT and SNEGSKA (reference sequence). After removal of 6 bases from V and 3 bases from J, the junction contained 7 bases not matched to a gene. The CDR3 bases are TGCAGTGCACCTCACCAGGGGGACTATGGCTACACCTTC. Its protein is CSAPHQGDYGYTF.

This clonotype was observed a handful of times. V usage is TRBV27 and J usage is TRBJ2-1, with TRBD1 as a possible D gene (7 bases). The germline V gene encodes CDR1 MNHEY and CDR2 SMNVEV (reference sequence). V lost 0 bases to trimming and J lost 5 bases, with 14 bases between them. CDR3 length: 16 amino acids. CDR3 amino acids: CASSLSGSGGHNEQFF. Here the CDR3 DNA reads TGTGCCAGCAGTTTATCGGGGTCAGGGGGGCACAATGAGCAGTTCTTC.

The chain uses TRBV6-1 and TRBJ2-7; D call uncertain. Germline V gene data show CDR1 as MNHNS and CDR2 as SASEGT. This CDR3 spans 15 amino acids. The V end was cut by 6 bases, the J end by 3 bases, with 18 bases between. CDR3 sequence (DNA): TGTGCCAGCAGAGCTGACGGCCTCTTGAGCTACGAGCAGTACTTC. Translating gives CASRADGLLSYEQYF.

Only a few counts were recorded for this clonotype. V usage is TRBV5-1 and J usage is TRBJ1-2; D gene ambiguous. Trimming shortened V by 0 bases and J by 0 bases, and 9 bases separated the two germline ends. From germline, CDR1 is SGHRS and CDR2 YFSETQ. CDR3 length: 15 amino acids. The CDR3: CASSLADGANYGYTF. For the CDR3, the DNA is TGCGCCAGCAGCTTGGCCGATGGAGCTAACTATGGCTACACCTTC.

In its sample, this clonotype was seen a few times. This sequence joins TRBV2 and TRBJ2-5; 14 bases fit TRBD2. Germline V gene sequence: CDR1 SNHLY, CDR2 FYNNEI. Germline trimming cut 3 bases from V and 11 bases from J; bases unmatched to any gene: 11. The CDR3 has 16 amino acids. The CDR3 DNA follows: TGTGCCAGCAGTGAGCTGGGACTAGCGGGAGAAAATGAGCAGTACTTC. Residues: CASSELGLAGENEQYF. Full variable domain (remainder filled in from reference TRBV2 and TRBJ2-5): EPEVTQTPSHQVTQMGQEVILRCVPISNHLYFYWYRQILGQKVEFLVSFYNNEISEKSEIFDDQFSVERPDGSNFTLKIRSTKLEDSAMYFCASSELGLAGENEQYFGPGTRLLVL.

The table lists this clonotype with a count of one. This may arise from a read error, as a much more abundant clone is one base away. CDR3: CSVERDTEAFF. The CDR3, as DNA: TGCAGCGTTGAGAGGGACACTGAAGCTTTCTTT. The chain has TRBV29-1 and TRBJ1-1; D is undetermined. Trimming removed 3 bases at V and 3 bases at J, with 5 bases between. Germline CDR1 is SQVTM and CDR2 is ANQGSEA. The length of the CDR3 is 11 residues.

This clonotype was observed a few times. This chain connects TRBV10-2 to TRBJ2-3; D may be TRBD1 (5 bases). Germline loops: CDR1 WSHSY, CDR2 SAAADI. CDR3 size: 15 residues. V lost 5 bases and J lost 2, with 14 bases in between. The CDR3 DNA sequence: TGCGCCAGCAGTAAACAGGCCCCCAACACAGATACGCAGTATTTT. It codes for CASSKQAPNTDTQYF.

This clonotype occurred a few times. The chain carries TRBV4-1 and TRBJ2-4; 7 nucleotides align to TRBD1. The CDR3 runs to 16 residues. The J segment lost 3 bases and the V segment lost 3 bases, leaving 8 bases of the junction unmatched. In germline, CDR1 is MGHRA, CDR2 YSYEKL. The CDR3 bases are TGCGCCAGCAGCCATGAACAGGGGAAGGGCAAAAACATTCAGTACTTC. The encoded protein is CASSHEQGKGKNIQYF.

This chain joins TRBV9 and TRBJ2-7; 7 nucleotides agree with TRBD1. V was pared by 3 bases and J by 11 bases, with 5 bases of the junction left unmatched. The CDR3 totals 11 residues. Germline-derived CDR1 and CDR2 are SGDLS and YYNGEE. The CDR3 nucleotides read TGTGCCAGCAGCGGCAGACAGGGCAAGTACTTC. This encodes CASSGRQGKYF.

This clonotype has at least ten counts. J is TRBJ2-1 and V is TRBV6-1; a possible D gene is TRBD2 (6 bases). CDR3 length equals 20 residues. The germline V and J ends were trimmed by 6 bases and 0 bases, with 27 bases remaining between them. From germline, CDR1 is MNHNS and CDR2 SASEGT. The CDR3 DNA reads as TGTGCCAGCAGCCAAAGAGCGGGCGCGCAAGTTCTACCCTCCTACAATGAGCAGTTCTTC. Translated, it gives CASSQRAGAQVLPSYNEQFF.

The chain has TRBV5-6 and TRBJ2-5, with D perhaps given as TRBD1 or TRBD2 (6 bases each). Trimming stripped 3 bases from V and 7 bases from J, with 13 bases between. Germline V CDR1 and CDR2: SGHDT, YYEEEE. This CDR3 has 13 amino acids. CDR3 region: CASSSGAFLTQYF. For the CDR3, the DNA is TGTGCCAGCAGCTCGGGGGCCTTTCTGACCCAGTACTTC.

This clonotype turned up a few times. The V call is TRBV27, the J call TRBJ2-1; 10 positions agree with TRBD2. The ends lost 3 bases at V and 10 bases at J; junction bases unmatched: 12. In germline, CDR1 is MNHEY, CDR2 SMNVEV (reference sequence). The CDR3 sequence is 16 residues long. The CDR3 region has the DNA TGTGCCAGCAGTTTTCGGGCGAGCGGGAGGGCGTACGAGCAGTTCTTC. Its protein product is CASSFRASGRAYEQFF.

This clonotype was observed a handful of times. CDR3 bases: TGTGCCACCAGCAGAACCCGGGGACTAGCGGGTATGCAGTACTTC. This sequence encodes CATSRTRGLAGMQYF. The V call is TRBV15, the J call TRBJ2-5, with 12 positions matching TRBD2. V dropped 2 bases and J dropped 11; count of bases not matched to a gene: 9. CDR1 LNHNV and CDR2 YYDKDF come from the germline V gene (reference sequence). The CDR3 spans 15 residues.

The chain couples TRBV12-3 or TRBV12-4 to TRBJ2-6; D is perhaps TRBD2 (5 bases). The CDR3 totals 13 residues. V was shortened by 6 bases and J by 2 bases, with 5 bases between the two germline ends. For the CDR3, the DNA is TGTGCCAGCAGGGAGGCTGGGGCCAACGTCCTGACTTTC. Its protein is CASREAGANVLTF.

This clonotype appeared a few times. The chain couples TRBV20-1 to TRBJ1-5, with a tentative D call TRBD1 (5 bases). CDR3 size: 14 residues. CDR1 is DFQATT and CDR2 is SNEGSKA in the germline V gene (reference sequence). The ends were cut back, 2 bases at V and 2 bases at J, with 10 bases in the middle. The CDR3 spells CSARRPGRNQPQHF. The CDR3 coding sequence is TGCAGTGCTAGAAGACCGGGGCGCAATCAGCCCCAGCATTTT.

CDR3 in amino acids: CASSSPPGGGSLTQYF. CDR3 sequence (DNA): TGTGCCAGCAGCTCCCCCCCCGGGGGCGGGTCTCTTACGCAGTATTTT. The genes are TRBV5-6 and TRBJ2-3; the D call may be TRBD1 or TRBD2 (6 bases each). The V gene's germline CDR1 is SGHDT and CDR2 YYEEEE. V lost 3 bases and J lost 8, with 22 bases in between. The CDR3 covers 16 residues.

This chain uses TRBV20-1 with TRBJ1-5, with 8 bases fitting TRBD1. The germline gives CDR1 DFQATT, CDR2 SNEGSKA (reference sequence). V lost 1 base to trimming and J lost 1 base; unmatched junction nucleotides: 18. The CDR3 runs 20 residues. The DNA of the CDR3 is TGCAGTGCTAGAGGAACCCACCGGGTCAGGGGGCCACCGAGCAATCAGCCCCAGCATTTT. This translates into CSARGTHRVRGPPSNQPQHF.

The CDR3 loop is CSVVANEKLFF. CDR3 DNA sequence: TGCAGCGTTGTGGCTAATGAAAAACTGTTTTTT. The chain links TRBV29-1 to TRBJ1-4, with unresolved D. The V gene lost 4 bases and the J gene lost 3 bases, with 3 bases spanning the gap. CDR3 length: 11 amino acids. CDR1 and CDR2 (germline): SQVTM, ANQGSEA.

This clonotype was counted a few times. The chain has TRBV20-1 and TRBJ2-1; no clear D gene. Trimming shortened V by 4 bases and J by 0 bases, and 13 bases separated the two germline ends. The CDR3 length is 15 residues. Germline CDR1 reads DFQATT; CDR2 reads SNEGSKA (reference sequence). DNA of the CDR3: TGCAGTGCTATTATGACTCCGAGCTCCTACAATGAGCAGTTCTTC. As protein: CSAIMTPSSYNEQFF.

V and J are TRBV9 and TRBJ2-3; D remains ambiguous. This CDR3 is 13 amino acids long. The V end was cut by 0 bases, the J end by 5 bases, with 7 bases between. Germline assignment: CDR1 SGDLS and CDR2 YYNGEE. The CDR3 loop is CASSVGTEDTQYF. The CDR3 nucleotides are TGTGCCAGCAGCGTAGGAACGGAAGATACGCAGTATTTT.

J is TRBJ1-5 and V is TRBV12-3 or TRBV12-4; possible D gene TRBD1, 5 bases. The V gene lost 6 bases and the J gene lost 2 bases, with 14 bases spanning the gap. This CDR3 comprises 15 residues. CDR3 in amino acids: CASRLGTGGNQPQHF. The DNA for the CDR3 is TGTGCCAGCAGGCTCGGGACCGGCGGCAATCAGCCCCAGCATTTT.